The rows below give T cell receptor beta chains drawn from one sample of a study of PD-1 blockade in classical Hodgkin lymphoma. Some clones are missing from TCRdb's copy, which holds only in-frame ones; the method was immunoSEQ multiplex PCR. The top ten clones hold about 5.5% of a sample with 40,000 to 50,000 clones, about 85% of them seen once. Sequencing used peripheral blood mononuclear cells (PBMCs), obtained before the second cycle of nivolumab. These receptors all come from a human donor with classical Hodgkin lymphoma. The CDR3 runs from the conserved cysteine through the conserved F or W. The D gene is left open where the match is weak. A row's size may be missing; if present it is once, few, many or a size class.

>TRBV27|.|TRBD2|TRBJ2-4
TGTGCCAGCAGTTCCCAGACTAGCGGGACGGAAAACATTCAGTACTTC
CASSSQTSGTENIQYF
>TRBV19|.|.|TRBJ2-5
TGTGCCAGTAGTACCGATTACAGGGCGCCGACTCAAGAGACCCAGTACTTC
CASSTDYRAPTQETQYF
>TRBV28|.|TRBD1|TRBJ1-1
TGTGCCAGCAGTTCACAAACAGGGGGGTACACTGAAGCTTTCTTT
CASSSQTGGYTEAFF
>TRBV2|.|.|TRBJ1-5
TGTGCCAGCAGTGAGGAGTGGGTGAGCAATCAGCCCCAGCATTTT
CASSEEWVSNQPQHF
>TRBV9|.|TRBD2|TRBJ2-2
TGTGCCAGCAGCGTAGATTCTAGCGGGAGGATAGGCGGGGAGCTGTTTTTT
CASSVDSSGRIGGELFF
>TRBV11-2|once|.|TRBJ2-5
TGTGCCAGCAGCTTAAGTGACGGGACCACCGGGACCCAGTACTTC
CASSLSDGTTGTQYF
>TRBV21-1|.|.|TRBJ2-2
TGTGCCAGCAGCAAAGGGGGACGGAAGAACACCGGGGAGCTGTTTTTT
CASSKGGRKNTGELFF
>TRBV15|.|TRBD1|TRBJ1-3
TGTGCCACCAGCAGAAGGAGGGGACAGGGCAGCCGGGGAAACACCATATATTTT
CATSRRRGQGSRGNTIYF
>TRBV11-2|.|.|TRBJ2-7
TGTGCCAGCAGCCTCGCCATATACGAGCAGTACTTC
CASSLAIYEQYF
>TRBV6-1|once|.|TRBJ1-5
TGTGCCAGCAGTGAAGGCAGAAATAGCAATCAGCCCCAGCATTTT
CASSEGRNSNQPQHF
>TRBV5-1|few|.|TRBJ1-1
TGCGCCAGCAGCTTGGTTTTGGGGGGGTGGAACACTGAAGCTTTCTTT
CASSLVLGGWNTEAFF
>TRBV14|.|.|TRBJ2-6
TGTGCCAGCAGCCTTCTACTAGGGGCAGCGTCTGGGGCCAACGTCCTGACTTTC
CASSLLLGAASGANVLTF
>TRBV10-2|.|TRBD1|TRBJ2-7
TGCGCCAGCAGTGATCCCCGGGACAGGGGAAAGGCGGAATACGAGCAGTACTTC
CASSDPRDRGKAEYEQYF
>TRBV7-2|.|TRBD2|TRBJ2-1
TGTGCCAGCAGCTCGAGGACTAGCGGGAGGAATGAGCAGTTCTTC
CASSSRTSGRNEQFF
>TRBV27|.|TRBD1|TRBJ2-2
TGTGCCAGCAGGTTCGGGACAGGGGGAGCCACCGGGGAGCTGTTTTTT
CASRFGTGGATGELFF
>TRBV28|.|TRBD1|TRBJ1-2
TGTGCCAGCGCAGGGGGAAACTATGGCTACACCTTC
CASAGGNYGYTF
>TRBV7-3|.|.|TRBJ2-7
TGTGCCAGCAGCTTCCCCCACAAATCCTACGAGCAGTACTTC
CASSFPHKSYEQYF
>TRBV2|.|.|TRBJ2-6
TGTGCCAGCAGTGTTCTGGGCTCCGCTGGGGCCAACGTCCTGACTTTC
CASSVLGSAGANVLTF
>TRBV7-7|.|.|TRBJ2-7
TGTGCTAGCAGTCAAGGCGTTCTATCCTACGAGCAGTACTTC
CASSQGVLSYEQYF
>TRBV25-1|.|.|TRBJ2-5
TGTGCCAGCAGTGAACCAAACAGCAAGGGGGAGACCCAGTACTTC
CASSEPNSKGETQYF